This TCR beta chain comes out of a study of T cells in Graves' hyperthyroidism and ophthalmopathy. A word on this clonotype: Its cognate antigen is unknown.

Study conclusions and caveats: A model of 13 V-J pairs discriminated ophthalmopathy from stable hyperthyroidism. Most thyroid clonotypes expanded above 0.001 appeared in blood too.

There were TCR beta CDR3 regions amplified from RNA transcripts. The study used the HTBI primer set for a first-round RT-PCR of the TCR CDR3. TCRdb itself ran the multiplex PCR reads through MiXCR, one entry per CDR3 protein. The repertoire has tens of thousands of distinct CDR3 sequences, about half of them found once; the top ten carry approximately 30%. Graves' hyperthyroidism was deemed stable absent ophthalmopathy progression within 18 months. Hyperthyroidism patients were newly diagnosed, had disease duration under 2 months, and were aged 18 to 65 years. The length of the CDR3 is 15 residues. The V gene's germline CDR1 is SGHKS and CDR2 YYEKEE (reference sequence). Trimming removed 5 bases from V and 8 bases from J, with 23 bases in between.

The chain combines TRBV5-5 with TRBJ2-7; no firm D call. The clonotype originates from a woman in her forties or fifties with Graves' hyperthyroidism. Sequenced: peripheral blood or thyroid tissue (not recorded which). The CDR3 DNA sequence: TGTGCCAGCAGGTTCCACCCGGACCTCTCCCACAAGCAGTACTTC. Translated, it gives CASRFHPDLSHKQYF.